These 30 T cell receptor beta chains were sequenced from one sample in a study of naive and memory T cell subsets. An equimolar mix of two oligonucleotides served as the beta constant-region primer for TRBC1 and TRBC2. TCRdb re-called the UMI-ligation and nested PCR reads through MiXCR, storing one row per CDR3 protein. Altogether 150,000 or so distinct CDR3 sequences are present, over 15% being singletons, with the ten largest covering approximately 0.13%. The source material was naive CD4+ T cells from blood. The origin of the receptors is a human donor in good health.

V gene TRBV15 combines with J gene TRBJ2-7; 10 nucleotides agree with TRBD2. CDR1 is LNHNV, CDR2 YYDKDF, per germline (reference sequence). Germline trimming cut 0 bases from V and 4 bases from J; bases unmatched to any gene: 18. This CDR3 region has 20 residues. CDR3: CATSRDGGRPSGSMLYEQYF. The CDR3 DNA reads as TGTGCCACCAGCAGAGATGGAGGCAGGCCTAGCGGGAGTATGCTATACGAGCAGTACTTC.

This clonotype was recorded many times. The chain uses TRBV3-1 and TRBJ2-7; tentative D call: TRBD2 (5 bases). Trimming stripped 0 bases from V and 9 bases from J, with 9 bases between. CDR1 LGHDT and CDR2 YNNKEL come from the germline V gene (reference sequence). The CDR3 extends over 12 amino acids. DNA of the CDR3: TGTGCCAGCAGCCAAGATACCGGGATGCAGTACTTC. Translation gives CASSQDTGMQYF.

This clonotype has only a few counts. In DNA, the CDR3 is TGCGCCAGCAGCCAAGATACCCTAGCGGAGGTAGCCACAGATACGCAGTATTTT. The encoded protein is CASSQDTLAEVATDTQYF. The chain uses TRBV4-1 and TRBJ2-3, with 7 positions matching TRBD2. Per the germline V gene, CDR1 is MGHRA and CDR2 is YSYEKL. The CDR3 has 18 amino acids. The ends lost 0 bases at V and 2 bases at J; junction bases unmatched: 11.

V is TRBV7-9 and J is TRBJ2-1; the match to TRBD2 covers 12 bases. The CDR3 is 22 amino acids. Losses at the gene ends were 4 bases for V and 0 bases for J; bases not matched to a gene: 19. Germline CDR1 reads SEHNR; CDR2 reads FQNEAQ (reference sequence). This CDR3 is CASSSQGTSGRPTYPSYNEQFF. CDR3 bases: TGTGCCAGCAGCTCCCAAGGCACTAGCGGGAGGCCTACCTACCCCTCCTACAATGAGCAGTTCTTC. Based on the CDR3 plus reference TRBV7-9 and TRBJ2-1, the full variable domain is DTGVSQNPRHKITKRGQNVTFRCDPISEHNRLYWYRQTLGQGPEFLTYFQNEAQLEKSRLLSDRFSAERPKGSFSTLEIQRTEQGDSAMYLCASSSQGTSGRPTYPSYNEQFFGPGTRLTVL.

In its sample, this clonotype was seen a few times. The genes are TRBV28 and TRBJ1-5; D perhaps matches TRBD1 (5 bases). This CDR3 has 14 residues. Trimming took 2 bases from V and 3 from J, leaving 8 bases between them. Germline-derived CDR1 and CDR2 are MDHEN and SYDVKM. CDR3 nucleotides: TGTGCCAGCAGTTTACAGGGTTACAATCAGCCCCAGCATTTT. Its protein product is CASSLQGYNQPQHF.

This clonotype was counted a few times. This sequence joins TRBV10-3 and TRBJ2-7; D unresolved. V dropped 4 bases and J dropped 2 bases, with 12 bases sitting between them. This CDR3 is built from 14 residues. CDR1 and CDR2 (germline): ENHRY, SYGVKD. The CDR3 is CAISGLFGTYEQYF. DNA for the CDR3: TGTGCCATCAGTGGGCTATTCGGAACCTACGAGCAGTACTTC.

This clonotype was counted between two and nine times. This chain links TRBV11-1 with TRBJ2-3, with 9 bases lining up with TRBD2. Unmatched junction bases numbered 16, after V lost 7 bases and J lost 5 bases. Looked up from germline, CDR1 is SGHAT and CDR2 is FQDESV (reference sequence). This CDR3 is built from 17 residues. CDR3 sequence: CASTRGYAGGPQDTQYF. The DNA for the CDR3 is TGTGCCAGCACCCGCGGCTATGCGGGAGGGCCTCAAGATACGCAGTATTTT.

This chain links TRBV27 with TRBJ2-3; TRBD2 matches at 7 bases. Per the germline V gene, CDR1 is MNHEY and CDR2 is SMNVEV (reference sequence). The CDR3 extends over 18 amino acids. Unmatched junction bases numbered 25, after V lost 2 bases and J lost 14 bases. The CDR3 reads CASSLAMAALAVPYAPYF. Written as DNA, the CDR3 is TGTGCCAGCAGTTTAGCGATGGCTGCCCTAGCGGTCCCGTATGCGCCGTATTTT.

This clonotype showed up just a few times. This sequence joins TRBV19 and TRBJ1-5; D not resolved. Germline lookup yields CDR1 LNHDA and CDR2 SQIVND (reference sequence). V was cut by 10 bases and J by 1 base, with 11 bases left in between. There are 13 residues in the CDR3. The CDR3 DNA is TGTGCCACCCGTTGGGAGAGCAATCAGCCCCAGCATTTT. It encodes CATRWESNQPQHF.

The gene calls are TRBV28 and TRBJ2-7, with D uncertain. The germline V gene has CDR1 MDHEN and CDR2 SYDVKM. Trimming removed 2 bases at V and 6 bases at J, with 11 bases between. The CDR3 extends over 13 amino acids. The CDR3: CASSLSWVAEQYF. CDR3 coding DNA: TGTGCCAGCAGTTTAAGTTGGGTGGCCGAGCAGTACTTC.

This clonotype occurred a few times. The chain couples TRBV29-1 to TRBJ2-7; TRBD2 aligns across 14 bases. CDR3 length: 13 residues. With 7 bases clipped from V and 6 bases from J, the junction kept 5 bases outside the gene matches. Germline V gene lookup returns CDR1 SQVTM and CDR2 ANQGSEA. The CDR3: CSAMTSGRAEQYF. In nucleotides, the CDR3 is TGCAGCGCCATGACTAGCGGGAGGGCCGAGCAGTACTTC.

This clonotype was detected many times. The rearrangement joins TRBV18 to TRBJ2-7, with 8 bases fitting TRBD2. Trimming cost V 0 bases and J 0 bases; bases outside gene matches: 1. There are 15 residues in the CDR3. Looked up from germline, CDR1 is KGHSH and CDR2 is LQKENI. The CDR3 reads CASSPPGLASYEQYF. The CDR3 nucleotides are TGTGCCAGCTCACCACCAGGACTAGCCTCCTACGAGCAGTACTTC. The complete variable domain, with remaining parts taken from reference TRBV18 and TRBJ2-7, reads NAGVMQNPRHLVRRRGQEARLRCSPMKGHSHVYWYRQLPEEGLKFMVYLQKENIIDESGMPKERFSAEFPKEGPSILRIQQVVRGDSAAYFCASSPPGLASYEQYFGPGTRLTVT.

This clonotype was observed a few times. The CDR3 coding sequence is TGTGCCAGTAGTCGAGGGCTAGCGGGAATGAGGGACCGGACCGGGGAGCTGTTTTTT. Its protein product is CASSRGLAGMRDRTGELFF. The V call is TRBV19, the J call TRBJ2-2; 9 bases agree with TRBD2. Per the germline V gene, CDR1 is LNHDA and CDR2 is SQIVND (reference sequence). CDR3 length: 19 amino acids. J lost 5 bases, V lost 5 bases, and 18 bases had no gene match.

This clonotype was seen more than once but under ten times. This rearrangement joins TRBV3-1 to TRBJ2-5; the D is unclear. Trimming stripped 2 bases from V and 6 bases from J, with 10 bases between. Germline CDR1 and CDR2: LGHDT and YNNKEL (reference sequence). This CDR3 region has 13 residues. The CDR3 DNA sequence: TGTGCCAGCAGCCAAAGCTACACGAAGACCCAGTACTTC. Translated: CASSQSYTKTQYF.

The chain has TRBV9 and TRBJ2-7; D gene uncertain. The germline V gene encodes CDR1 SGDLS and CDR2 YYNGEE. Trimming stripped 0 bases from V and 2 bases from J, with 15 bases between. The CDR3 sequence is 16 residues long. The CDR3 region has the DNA TGTGCCAGCAGCGTAGCTGATGGGAAGTCTACCTACGAGCAGTACTTC. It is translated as CASSVADGKSTYEQYF. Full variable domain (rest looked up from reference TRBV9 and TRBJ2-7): DSGVTQTPKHLITATGQRVTLRCSPRSGDLSVYWYQQSLDQGLQFLIQYYNGEERAKGNILERFSAQQFPDLHSELNLSSLELGDSALYFCASSVADGKSTYEQYFGPGTRLTVT.

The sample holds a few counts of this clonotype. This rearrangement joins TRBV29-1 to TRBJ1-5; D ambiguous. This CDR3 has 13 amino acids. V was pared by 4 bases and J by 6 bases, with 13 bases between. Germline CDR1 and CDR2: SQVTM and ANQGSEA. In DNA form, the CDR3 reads TGCAGCGTTGTTCGATCCACGGGTCAGCCCCAGCATTTT. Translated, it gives CSVVRSTGQPQHF. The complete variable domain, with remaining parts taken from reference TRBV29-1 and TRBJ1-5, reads SAVISQKPSRDICQRGTSLTIQCQVDSQVTMMFWYRQQPGQSLTLIATANQGSEATYESGFVIDKFPISRPNLTFSTLTVSNMSPEDSSIYLCSVVRSTGQPQHFGDGTRLSIL.

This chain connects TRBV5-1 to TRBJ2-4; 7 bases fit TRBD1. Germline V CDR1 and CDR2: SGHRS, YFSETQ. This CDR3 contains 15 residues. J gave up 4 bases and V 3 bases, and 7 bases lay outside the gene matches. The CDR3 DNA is TGCGCCAGCAGCTACTCGGACAGGCTAAAAAACATTCAGTACTTC. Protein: CASSYSDRLKNIQYF.

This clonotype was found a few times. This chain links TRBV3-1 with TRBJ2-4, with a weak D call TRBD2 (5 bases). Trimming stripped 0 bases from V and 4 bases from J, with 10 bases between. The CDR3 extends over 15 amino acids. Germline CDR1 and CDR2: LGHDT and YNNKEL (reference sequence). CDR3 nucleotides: TGTGCCAGCAGCCAAGAAGGGCTAGCAAAAAACATTCAGTACTTC. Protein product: CASSQEGLAKNIQYF.

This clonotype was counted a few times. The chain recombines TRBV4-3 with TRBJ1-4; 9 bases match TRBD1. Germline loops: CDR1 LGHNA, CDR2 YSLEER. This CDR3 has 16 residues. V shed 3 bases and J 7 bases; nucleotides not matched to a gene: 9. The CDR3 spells CASSHGTGKVGEKLFF. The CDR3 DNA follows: TGCGCCAGCAGCCACGGGACAGGGAAGGTCGGTGAAAAACTGTTTTTT.

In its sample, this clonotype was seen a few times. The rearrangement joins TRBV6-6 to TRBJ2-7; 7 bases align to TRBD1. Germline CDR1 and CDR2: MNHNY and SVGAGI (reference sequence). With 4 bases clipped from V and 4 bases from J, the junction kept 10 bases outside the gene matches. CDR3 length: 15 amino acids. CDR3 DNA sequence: TGTGCCAGCAGTTTAGGGGGCTCGATGGAGTACGAGCAGTACTTC. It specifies CASSLGGSMEYEQYF.

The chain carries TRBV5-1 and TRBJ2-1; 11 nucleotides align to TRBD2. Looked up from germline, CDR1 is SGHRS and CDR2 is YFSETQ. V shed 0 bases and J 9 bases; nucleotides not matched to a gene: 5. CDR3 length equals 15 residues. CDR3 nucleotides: TGCGCCAGCAGCTTGGAGACTAGCGGGACTTTTGAGCAGTTCTTC. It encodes CASSLETSGTFEQFF.

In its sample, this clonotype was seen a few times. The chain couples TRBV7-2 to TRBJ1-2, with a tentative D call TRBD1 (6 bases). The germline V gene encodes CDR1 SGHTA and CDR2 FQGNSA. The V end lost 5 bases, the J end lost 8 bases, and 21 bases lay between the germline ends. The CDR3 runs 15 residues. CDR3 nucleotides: TGTGCCAGCAGCCAAAACAGGGAATCTTTTAGCGGCTACACCTTC. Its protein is CASSQNRESFSGYTF.

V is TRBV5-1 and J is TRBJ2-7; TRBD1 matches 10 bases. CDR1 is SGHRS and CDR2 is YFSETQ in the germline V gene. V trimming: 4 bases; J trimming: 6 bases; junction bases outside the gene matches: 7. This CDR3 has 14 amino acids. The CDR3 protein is CASSPRTGGSEQYF. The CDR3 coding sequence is TGCGCCAGCAGCCCTCGGACAGGGGGGAGCGAGCAGTACTTC.

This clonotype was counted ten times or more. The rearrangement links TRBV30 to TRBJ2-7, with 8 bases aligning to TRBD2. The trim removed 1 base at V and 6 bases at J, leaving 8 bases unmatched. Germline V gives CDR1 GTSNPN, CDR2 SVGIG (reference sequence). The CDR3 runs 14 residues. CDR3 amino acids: CAWSGTGGPREQYF. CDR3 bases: TGTGCCTGGAGTGGGACGGGAGGGCCCCGCGAGCAGTACTTC.

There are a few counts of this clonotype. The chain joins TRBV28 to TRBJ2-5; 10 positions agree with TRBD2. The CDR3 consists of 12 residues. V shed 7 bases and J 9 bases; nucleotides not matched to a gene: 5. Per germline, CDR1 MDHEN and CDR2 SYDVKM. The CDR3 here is CASNQREGSQYF. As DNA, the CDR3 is TGTGCCAGCAACCAGCGGGAGGGTTCCCAGTACTTC. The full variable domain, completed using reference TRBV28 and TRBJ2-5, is DVKVTQSSRYLVKRTGEKVFLECVQDMDHENMFWYRQDPGLGLRLIYFSYDVKMKEKGDIPEGYSVSREKKERFSLILESASTNQTSMYLCASNQREGSQYFGPGTRLLVL.

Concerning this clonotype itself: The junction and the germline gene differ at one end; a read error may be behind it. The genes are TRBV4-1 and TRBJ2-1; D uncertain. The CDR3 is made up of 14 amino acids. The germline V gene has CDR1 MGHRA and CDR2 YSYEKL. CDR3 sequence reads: CASSHKTNYNEQLF. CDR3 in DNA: TGCGCCAGCAGCCACAAGACCAATTACAATGAGCAGCTCTTC.

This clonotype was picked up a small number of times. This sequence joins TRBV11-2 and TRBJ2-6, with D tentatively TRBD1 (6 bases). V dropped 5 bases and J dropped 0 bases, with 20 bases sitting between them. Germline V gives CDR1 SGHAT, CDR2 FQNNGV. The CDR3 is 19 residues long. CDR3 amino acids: CASSISQGQGSSGANVLTF. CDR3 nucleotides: TGTGCCAGCAGCATCTCGCAGGGGCAGGGGAGCTCTGGGGCCAACGTCCTGACTTTC.

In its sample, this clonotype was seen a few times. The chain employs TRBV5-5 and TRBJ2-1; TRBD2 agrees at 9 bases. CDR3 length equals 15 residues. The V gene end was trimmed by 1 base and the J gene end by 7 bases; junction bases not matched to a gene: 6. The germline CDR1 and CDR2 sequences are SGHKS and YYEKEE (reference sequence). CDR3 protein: CASSLMGGRGNEQFF. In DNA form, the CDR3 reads TGTGCCAGCAGCTTGATGGGCGGGAGGGGTAATGAGCAGTTCTTC.

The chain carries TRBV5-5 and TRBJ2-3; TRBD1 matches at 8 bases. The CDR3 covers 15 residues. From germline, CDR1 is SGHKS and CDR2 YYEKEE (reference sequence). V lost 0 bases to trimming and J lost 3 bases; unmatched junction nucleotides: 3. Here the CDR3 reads CASSLGQGATDTQYF. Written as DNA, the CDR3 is TGTGCCAGCAGCTTGGGGCAGGGGGCTACAGATACGCAGTATTTT. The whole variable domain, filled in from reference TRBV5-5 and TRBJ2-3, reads DAGVTQSPTHLIKTRGQQVTLRCSPISGHKSVSWYQQVLGQGPQFIFQYYEKEERGRGNFPDRFSARQFPNYSSELNVNALLLGDSALYLCASSLGQGATDTQYFGPGTRLTVL.

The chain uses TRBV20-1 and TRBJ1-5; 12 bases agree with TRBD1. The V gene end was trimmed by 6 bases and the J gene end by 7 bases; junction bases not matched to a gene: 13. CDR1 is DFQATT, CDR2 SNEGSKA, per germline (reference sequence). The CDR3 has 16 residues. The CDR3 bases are TGCAGTGCGGAGGGGGACAGGGGGCGCCGGGGGCAGCCCCAGCATTTT. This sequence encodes CSAEGDRGRRGQPQHF.